Below are 21 T cell receptor beta chains sequenced from a single sample in a study of identical twins. TCRdb ran MiXCR on the 5' RACE reads and lists one entry per CDR3 protein. The profile shows about 460,000 distinct CDR3 sequences, over 12% of them singletons. These same data were also listed under a study on yellow fever vaccine responses in identical twins.

Sequencing was performed on CD4+ T cells sorted from blood. The receptors stem from a woman in her late teens or twenties in good health.

This clonotype was recorded at least ten times. The gene calls are TRBV20-1 and TRBJ2-1; tentatively, D is TRBD2 (7 bases). The length of the CDR3 is 15 residues. Trimming removed 4 bases from V and 7 bases from J, with 20 bases in between. Germline V lookup: CDR1 DFQATT, CDR2 SNEGSKA (reference sequence). The CDR3 coding sequence is TGCAGTGCTAAGGTTGGCGGGGGCCCAGCTAATGAGCAGTTCTTC. Its protein is CSAKVGGGPANEQFF.

This clonotype was counted between two and nine times. The chain couples TRBV6-5 to TRBJ2-3, with D maybe TRBD1 (6 bases). The CDR3 length is 16 residues. V lost 2 bases, J lost 4 bases, and 16 bases lay in between. In germline, CDR1 is MNHEY, CDR2 SVGAGI. Here the CDR3 DNA reads TGTGCCAGCAGTTACGGGGTGGGGGCATCTTCAGATACGCAGTATTTT. This gives the protein CASSYGVGASSDTQYF.

This clonotype was seen a handful of times. The rearrangement links TRBV11-2 to TRBJ2-4; D remains ambiguous. CDR1 and CDR2 (germline): SGHAT, FQNNGV. Trimming took off 2 bases at V and 0 bases at J, with 14 bases between the two ends. The CDR3 extends over 17 amino acids. This CDR3 is CASSLRGSDLAKNIQYF. CDR3 nucleotides: TGTGCCAGCAGCTTAAGAGGATCTGATCTAGCCAAAAACATTCAGTACTTC.

This clonotype was recorded a few times. The rearrangement uses TRBV6-5 and TRBJ1-4; tentative D call: TRBD1 (6 bases). Germline V gene sequence: CDR1 MNHEY, CDR2 SVGAGI. V was cut by 4 bases and J by 5 bases, with 11 bases left in between. This CDR3 is 14 amino acids long. The CDR3 here is CASSLTGPNEKLFF. The CDR3 region has the DNA TGTGCCAGCAGTTTGACAGGACCCAATGAAAAACTGTTTTTT.

CDR3 region: CASSLGDGHMYEQYF. CDR3 DNA sequence: TGTGCCAGCAGCTTAGGAGACGGGCATATGTACGAGCAGTACTTC. J is TRBJ2-7 and V is TRBV11-3; D is uncertain. There are 15 residues in the CDR3. Trimming pared 1 base from V and 4 bases from J, leaving 14 bases between. In germline, CDR1 is SGHNT, CDR2 YENEEA.

V is TRBV4-2 and J is TRBJ2-6; D is possibly TRBD1 (5 bases). The length of the CDR3 is 16 residues. V was trimmed by 3 bases and J by 2 bases, leaving 11 bases between them. CDR1 LGHNA and CDR2 YNFKEQ come from the germline V gene. The CDR3 region has the DNA TGTGCCAGCAGCCAGCCCAGGGTAGCTGGGGCCAACGTCCTGACTTTC. Its translation is CASSQPRVAGANVLTF.

This clonotype appeared a few times. The chain recombines TRBV5-1 with TRBJ2-5, with 7 bases fitting TRBD1. Germline CDR1 is SGHRS and CDR2 is YFSETQ. V lost 0 bases and J lost 3; bases outside the gene matches: 5. CDR3 length: 15 amino acids. For the CDR3, the DNA is TGCGCCAGCAGCTTGGGCTGGGACAGTAAAGAGACCCAGTACTTC. Translating gives CASSLGWDSKETQYF.

The genes are TRBV20-1 and TRBJ2-2; D is possibly TRBD1 (6 bases). Between the trimmed V and J ends, which lost 2 bases and 0 bases, there was a span of 19 bases. The CDR3 has 18 amino acids. Germline V gene sequence: CDR1 DFQATT, CDR2 SNEGSKA (reference sequence). CDR3 region: CSARTIRQVTSNTGELFF. Here the CDR3 DNA reads TGCAGTGCTAGAACAATACGACAGGTGACCTCGAACACCGGGGAGCTGTTTTTT.

This clonotype was detected ten times or more. The V call is TRBV29-1, the J call TRBJ2-1; maybe TRBD1 (5 bases). CDR1 SQVTM and CDR2 ANQGSEA come from the germline V gene. V was shortened by 4 bases and J by 1 base, with 11 bases between the two germline ends. The CDR3 spans 14 residues. CDR3 in amino acids: CSVAGHDSYNEQFF. CDR3 coding DNA: TGCAGCGTTGCCGGACATGATTCCTACAATGAGCAGTTCTTC.

This clonotype appeared a few times. The V and J genes are TRBV12-3 or TRBV12-4 and TRBJ2-7; no definite D call. This CDR3 is 13 amino acids long. Trimming removed 1 base from V and 5 bases from J, with 9 bases in between. The CDR3 DNA reads TGTGCCAGCAGTTTAGTCGGAGTTGACGAGCAGTACTTC. This gives the protein CASSLVGVDEQYF.

This sequence joins TRBV7-6 and TRBJ2-1, with D possibly TRBD2 on 7 matching bases. V dropped 0 bases and J dropped 9 bases, with 15 bases sitting between them. In germline, CDR1 is SGHVS, CDR2 FNYEAQ. CDR3 size: 15 residues. CDR3 bases: TGTGCCAGCAGCTTAGCGGGAGGGACACTTCCTGAGCAGTTCTTC. Amino acid sequence: CASSLAGGTLPEQFF.

At least ten counts were recorded for this clonotype. The chain employs TRBV7-2 and TRBJ2-2; the D is unclear. Between the trimmed V and J ends, which lost 3 bases and 4 bases, there was a span of 15 bases. Germline CDR1 SGHTA, CDR2 FQGNSA. This CDR3 has 16 residues. The CDR3 here is CASSFNSVGRTGELFF. The CDR3 DNA reads TGTGCCAGCAGCTTTAACAGCGTCGGCCGCACCGGGGAGCTGTTTTTT.

This clonotype has only a few counts. This sequence joins TRBV20-1 and TRBJ2-5; the D gene is possibly TRBD1 (5 bases). The V and J ends lost 3 bases and 0 bases respectively, with 11 bases between them. Germline V gives CDR1 DFQATT, CDR2 SNEGSKA (reference sequence). This CDR3 region has 14 residues. The DNA of the CDR3 is TGCAGTGCTAGCGGACACAAGTACCAAGAGACCCAGTACTTC. Translation: CSASGHKYQETQYF.

With respect to this clonotype: This may be a read error: a much more frequent sequence differs by one nucleotide. The chain combines TRBV28 with TRBJ2-7; D tentatively fits TRBD1 or TRBD2 (5 bases each). Germline CDR1 reads MDHEN; CDR2 reads SYDVKM. The CDR3 length is 13 residues. Trimming left V 5 bases short and J 9 bases short, with 17 bases between. CDR3 sequence: CASSPPGSRGQYF. CDR3 DNA: TGTGCCAGCAGTCCCCCGGGGTCGAGGGGGCAGTACTTC.

This chain links TRBV18 with TRBJ2-7, with D possibly being TRBD1 (6 bases). Trimming shortened V by 3 bases and J by 0 bases, and 15 bases separated the two germline ends. The CDR3 extends over 16 amino acids. CDR1 is KGHSH, CDR2 LQKENI, per germline. CDR3 nucleotide sequence: TGTGCCAGCTCACCGCTCGGACAGATAAGCTCCTACGAGCAGTACTTC. Its protein is CASSPLGQISSYEQYF.

Ten or more counts support this clonotype. The chain couples TRBV29-1 to TRBJ1-1; TRBD1 agrees at 9 bases. The CDR3 totals 13 residues. CDR1 and CDR2 (germline): SQVTM, ANQGSEA. V lost 5 bases and J lost 8; bases outside the gene matches: 9. The CDR3 here is CSVLGQGLREAFF. The CDR3 DNA reads as TGCAGCGTTTTAGGACAGGGGCTAAGAGAAGCTTTCTTT.

This clonotype was seen more than once but under ten times. V usage is TRBV20-1 and J usage is TRBJ2-3; D remains ambiguous. The CDR3 is 12 amino acids. The V gene's germline CDR1 is DFQATT and CDR2 SNEGSKA (reference sequence). V was shortened by 2 bases and J by 2 bases, with 5 bases between the two germline ends. In nucleotides, the CDR3 is TGCAGTGCTAGACCAGCCACAGATACGCAGTATTTT. The encoded protein is CSARPATDTQYF.

This clonotype was picked up many times. CDR3 DNA: TGTGCCAGCACCTCTATGGGGGTGGGTGAGCAGTTCTTC. Translated: CASTSMGVGEQFF. J is TRBJ2-1 and V is TRBV6-2 or TRBV6-3; D may correspond to TRBD1 or TRBD2 (5 bases each). Germline CDR1 is MNHEY and CDR2 is SVGEGT. The CDR3 consists of 13 residues. V was clipped by 7 bases and J by 9 bases, with 16 bases between them.

The chain employs TRBV12-3 or TRBV12-4 and TRBJ1-4; a weak D match, TRBD1 (5 bases). Deletions cut 4 bases from V and 0 bases from J, with 12 bases between. This CDR3 has 16 amino acids. The CDR3 coding sequence is TGTGCCAGCAGTTCCGATACAGGTGCAACTAATGAAAAACTGTTTTTT. Translated: CASSSDTGATNEKLFF.

The V call is TRBV3-1, the J call TRBJ2-1, with 8 bases that match TRBD2. The CDR3 has 16 amino acids. CDR1 and CDR2 from the germline V gene are LGHDT and YNNKEL (reference sequence). V dropped 6 bases and J dropped 3; count of bases not matched to a gene: 10. DNA of the CDR3: TGTGCCAGCAGTCCCATTGGAGCGGGAGACTACAATGAGCAGTTCTTC. Its protein product is CASSPIGAGDYNEQFF.

This clonotype came up many times. The rearrangement joins TRBV5-1 to TRBJ2-1, with 7 bases fitting TRBD2. Germline CDR1 and CDR2: SGHRS and YFSETQ. CDR3 length equals 17 residues. V lost 3 bases to trimming and J lost 7 bases; unmatched junction nucleotides: 16. CDR3: CASSSFTGRETGNEQFF. CDR3 sequence (DNA): TGCGCCAGCAGCTCTTTTACTGGGCGGGAGACGGGTAATGAGCAGTTCTTC. Full variable domain (remainder filled in from reference TRBV5-1 and TRBJ2-1): KAGVTQTPRYLIKTRGQQVTLSCSPISGHRSVSWYQQTPGQGLQFLFEYFSETQRNKGNFPGRFSGRQFSNSRSEMNVSTLELGDSALYLCASSSFTGRETGNEQFFGPGTRLTVL.